Shown below are 17 T cell receptor beta chains from a single sample sequenced in a study of T cell responses to AZD1222 COVID-19 vaccine. Only in-frame clones appear in the TCRdb table, and some are missing; sequencing was by immunoSEQ multiplex PCR. This sample has some 120,000 clones, with 80% to 90% found just once. The specimen was peripheral blood, collected on day 0 of AZD1222 vaccination. These receptor sequences come from an adult in good health.

The chain uses TRBV25-1 and TRBJ1-1, with D perhaps TRBD1 (6 bases). The CDR3 length is 12 residues. Per the germline V gene, CDR1 is MGHDK and CDR2 is SYGVNS. The V gene lost 6 bases and the J gene lost 5 bases, with 10 bases spanning the gap. The CDR3 bases are TGTGCCAGCAGAAACAGGGTAACTGAAGCTTTCTTT. It encodes CASRNRVTEAFF.

This clone was seen a handful of times. The chain employs TRBV10-3 and TRBJ1-4; no firm D call. V was shortened by 6 bases and J by 6 bases, with 17 bases between the two germline ends. The V gene's germline CDR1 is ENHRY and CDR2 SYGVKD. The CDR3 sequence is 15 residues long. CDR3 nucleotides: TGTGCCATCAGCTCGGGGTCCCCTGGGGATGAAAAACTGTTTTTT. Translated, it gives CAISSGSPGDEKLFF.

The genes are TRBV18 and TRBJ1-6; D is uncertain. CDR1 KGHSH and CDR2 LQKENI come from the germline V gene. The CDR3 extends over 14 amino acids. Trimming left V 5 bases short and J 0 bases short, with 5 bases between. The CDR3: CASSSSSYNSPLHF. The CDR3 nucleotides are TGTGCCAGCTCATCAAGCTCCTATAATTCACCCCTCCACTTT.

The chain is built from TRBV18 and TRBJ1-3, with D perhaps matching TRBD1 (5 bases). The CDR3 has 16 residues. V gave up 3 bases and J gave up 0 bases, with 12 bases separating them. Germline CDR1 and CDR2: KGHSH and LQKENI. The CDR3 sequence is CASSPSGTGSGNTIYF. As DNA, the CDR3 is TGTGCCAGCTCACCGTCCGGGACCGGCTCTGGAAACACCATATATTTT.

V is TRBV4-1 and J is TRBJ1-1; TRBD1 might be the D (6 bases). The CDR3 contains 16 residues. V lost 1 base and J lost 1, with 13 bases in between. The germline V gene has CDR1 MGHRA and CDR2 YSYEKL. CDR3 loop: CASSQGTGTRNTEAFF. The CDR3 nucleotides are TGCGCCAGCAGCCAAGGGACCGGGACAAGGAACACTGAAGCTTTCTTT.

The chain recombines TRBV20-1 with TRBJ2-3; TRBD2 agrees at 9 bases. The germline V gene encodes CDR1 DFQATT and CDR2 SNEGSKA (reference sequence). CDR3 length equals 15 residues. Losses at the gene ends were 3 bases for V and 6 bases for J; bases not matched to a gene: 10. CDR3 protein: CSASLAGGPMDTQYF. The CDR3 coding sequence is TGCAGTGCTAGTCTGGCGGGAGGGCCAATGGATACGCAGTATTTT.

This chain joins TRBV5-1 and TRBJ1-1, with a weak D call TRBD1 (5 bases). Trimming removed 6 bases from V and 6 bases from J, with 9 bases in between. The CDR3 spans 11 residues. Per germline, CDR1 SGHRS and CDR2 YFSETQ. CDR3 residues: CASKGTAEAFF. As DNA, the CDR3 is TGCGCCAGCAAGGGGACCGCTGAAGCTTTCTTT. The entire variable domain, with the rest obtained from reference TRBV5-1 and TRBJ1-1, is as follows: KAGVTQTPRYLIKTRGQQVTLSCSPISGHRSVSWYQQTPGQGLQFLFEYFSETQRNKGNFPGRFSGRQFSNSRSEMNVSTLELGDSALYLCASKGTAEAFFGQGTRLTVV.

CDR3 bases: TGTGCCAGCAGACAGGGGGGAGGCAATCAGCCCCAGCATTTT. Amino acids: CASRQGGGNQPQHF. The chain employs TRBV7-2 and TRBJ1-5; 8 bases align to TRBD1. J was trimmed by 2 bases and V by 6 bases; bases with no gene match: 3. The germline V gene encodes CDR1 SGHTA and CDR2 FQGNSA. The CDR3 loop spans 14 amino acids.

The chain couples TRBV30 to TRBJ1-2, with D possibly being TRBD1 (6 bases). V gave up 4 bases and J gave up 6 bases, with 12 bases separating them. Looked up from germline, CDR1 is GTSNPN and CDR2 is SVGIG (reference sequence). The CDR3 length is 12 residues. The CDR3 nucleotides read TGTGCCTGGAAACAGGGAGTTGATGGCTACACCTTC. Encoded protein: CAWKQGVDGYTF.

The V call is TRBV10-2, the J call TRBJ2-7, with TRBD2 as a possible D gene (5 bases). This CDR3 is built from 14 residues. V lost 5 bases to trimming and J lost 7 bases, with 18 bases between them. CDR1 and CDR2 (germline): WSHSY, SAAADI. In nucleotides, the CDR3 is TGCGCCAGCAGTCTGCTAGCAGACGCTAAAGAGCAGTACTTC. This encodes CASSLLADAKEQYF.

The rearrangement joins TRBV27 to TRBJ1-1; 8 positions match TRBD1. The CDR3 is 16 residues long. Germline V lookup: CDR1 MNHEY, CDR2 SMNVEV (reference sequence). Germline trimming cut 4 bases from V and 4 bases from J; bases unmatched to any gene: 11. Here the CDR3 DNA reads TGTGCCAGCAGTTCCGGGACAGGTCGTAAAAGCACTGAAGCTTTCTTT. It translates to CASSSGTGRKSTEAFF.

In this sample, this clone turned up once. J is TRBJ1-2 and V is TRBV6-2 or TRBV6-3; TRBD1 is a possible D gene (6 bases). Looked up from germline, CDR1 is MNHEY and CDR2 is SVGEGT. V dropped 2 bases and J dropped 8 bases, with 12 bases sitting between them. This CDR3 comprises 13 residues. CDR3 sequence (DNA): TGTGCCAGCAGTTACGACAGGCTAAACGGCTACACCTTC. This gives the protein CASSYDRLNGYTF.

This clone was observed a few times. This chain uses TRBV5-4 with TRBJ2-1, with 8 bases lining up with TRBD2. V lost 5 bases, J lost 7 bases, and 11 bases stayed unmatched. CDR1 is SGHNT, CDR2 YYREEE, per germline (reference sequence). This CDR3 has 15 amino acids. CDR3 region: CASSSQREPGNEQFF. The CDR3 DNA is TGTGCCAGCAGTTCCCAGCGGGAGCCTGGGAATGAGCAGTTCTTC.

Here the CDR3 DNA reads TGTGCCAGCAGCCAAGATCGATTAGGTAGCGGGGGTAGCACAGATACGCAGTATTTT. Its translation is CASSQDRLGSGGSTDTQYF. The V gene is TRBV3-1 (or the pseudogene TRBV3-2), the J gene TRBJ2-3; the match to TRBD2 covers 9 bases. The CDR3 runs 19 residues. The J segment lost 0 bases and the V segment lost 0 bases, leaving 10 bases of the junction unmatched. In germline, CDR1 is LGHDT, CDR2 YNNKEL (reference sequence).

V is TRBV3-1 (or the pseudogene TRBV3-2) and J is TRBJ1-2; maybe TRBD1 (6 bases). Germline CDR1 and CDR2: LGHDT and YNNKEL (reference sequence). V lost 6 bases to trimming and J lost 3 bases, with 14 bases between them. This CDR3 spans 14 amino acids. The CDR3: CASRTQGQDYGYTF. CDR3 sequence (DNA): TGTGCCAGCAGGACTCAGGGGCAGGACTATGGCTACACCTTC.

The chain recombines TRBV7-2 with TRBJ1-2; a possible D gene is TRBD1 (6 bases). CDR1 is SGHTA and CDR2 is FQGNSA in the germline V gene. The CDR3 is 15 residues long. The germline V and J ends were trimmed by 1 base and 5 bases, with 14 bases remaining between them. Written as DNA, the CDR3 is TGTGCCAGCAGCTTAGGAGCAGGGGATAAATATGGCTACACCTTC. It translates to CASSLGAGDKYGYTF.

The chain carries TRBV29-1 and TRBJ2-5; no clear D gene. Germline V gene sequence: CDR1 SQVTM, CDR2 ANQGSEA. The V end lost 4 bases, the J end lost 5 bases, and 8 bases lay between the germline ends. The CDR3 loop spans 11 amino acids. For the CDR3, the DNA is TGCAGCGTTGCACGAGACGAGACCCAGTACTTC. Its protein product is CSVARDETQYF.